This is a list of T cell receptor beta chains from one sample in a study of blood T cell repertoires in COVID-19. Assay: immunoSEQ multiplex PCR; the TCRdb copy retains only in-frame clones and omits some. The sample lists approximately 250,000 clones; about 84% were seen once. The sequenced sample consisted of peripheral blood. The receptor set was obtained from a woman at least 80 years old with COVID-19, enrolled during active disease. CDR3s include the opening cysteine and the closing phenylalanine or tryptophan. D genes are given only for firm matches. Clone size is stated in some rows and not others, as once, few, many or a class when expanded.

-,TRBJ1-6,-,TRBV3-1/TRBV3-2,CASSPGTSNSPLHF,TGTGCCAGCAGCCCCGGGACATCTAATTCACCCCTCCACTTT
TRBD1,TRBJ1-6,-,TRBV14,CASSHSQGAASTSPLHF,TGTGCCAGCAGCCATTCGCAGGGGGCGGCCAGTACTTCACCCCTCCACTTT
-,TRBJ2-1,once,TRBV3-1/TRBV3-2,CASSQRLEEQFF,TGTGCCAGCAGCCAACGGCTGGAGGAGCAGTTCTTC
-,TRBJ1-4,-,TRBV6-5,CASSYGGVGEKLFF,TGTGCCAGCAGTTACGGGGGCGTAGGTGAAAAACTGTTTTTT
-,TRBJ1-2,few,TRBV18,CASSPRLNRNGSNYGYTF,TGTGCCAGCTCACCACGATTAAATCGTAACGGTTCTAACTATGGCTACACCTTC
-,TRBJ1-1,-,TRBV6-5,CASSSERFTEAFF,TGTGCCAGCAGCAGCGAGAGGTTCACTGAAGCTTTCTTT
-,TRBJ2-4,-,TRBV18,CASSPPGTSKNIQYF,TGTGCCAGCTCACCTCCCGGGACAAGCAAAAACATTCAGTACTTC
TRBD1,TRBJ1-5,-,TRBV5-6,CASSLYGQEQNQPQHF,TGTGCCAGCAGCTTGTATGGACAGGAGCAGAATCAGCCCCAGCATTTT
-,TRBJ1-4,-,TRBV5-4,CASSLDRVATNEKLFF,TGTGCCAGCAGCTTGGACAGAGTGGCAACTAATGAAAAACTGTTTTTT
TRBD1,TRBJ2-7,-,TRBV6-2/TRBV6-3,CASSIDREYEQYF,TGTGCCAGCAGCATTGACAGGGAATACGAGCAGTACTTC
-,TRBJ2-1,-,TRBV5-1,CASSLEGTPYNEQFF,TGCGCCAGCAGCTTGGAAGGGACTCCCTACAATGAGCAGTTCTTC
TRBD2,TRBJ2-7,-,TRBV27,CASSLGGADYEQYF,TGTGCCAGTTCGCTCGGGGGGGCCGACTACGAGCAGTACTTC